Below, 24 T cell receptor beta chains from the same sample are listed, as sequenced in a study of PD-L1 blockade in urothelial cancer. Assay used: immunoSEQ multiplex PCR; TCRdb lists only in-frame clones, some missing. The sample records about 80,000 clones, roughly 87% being singletons. Source: PBMCs, taken around atezolizumab (anti-PD-L1) treatment. The source is a woman aged 70-85 years with urothelial cancer.

V usage is TRBV6-6 and J usage is TRBJ1-4; weak D call: TRBD1 (5 bases). This CDR3 spans 15 amino acids. CDR1 and CDR2 (germline): MNHNY, SVGAGI (reference sequence). V shed 8 bases and J shed 0 bases, with 13 bases lying between them. CDR3 nucleotides: TGTGCCAGCCAATTCACGACAGCAACTAATGAAAAACTGTTTTTT. Its protein is CASQFTTATNEKLFF.

The gene calls are TRBV7-9 and TRBJ1-1; no clear D gene. The germline V and J ends were trimmed by 2 bases and 5 bases, with 6 bases remaining between them. CDR1 and CDR2 (germline): SEHNR, FQNEAQ (reference sequence). This CDR3 region has 12 residues. The CDR3 bases are TGTGCCAGCAGCTTAAGCAGGACTGAAGCTTTCTTT. It codes for CASSLSRTEAFF.

V gene TRBV6-5 combines with J gene TRBJ2-3; TRBD2 aligns across 7 bases. V gave up 5 bases and J gave up 4 bases; unmatched junction bases: 6. The CDR3 has 14 amino acids. Germline values: CDR1 MNHEY, CDR2 SVGAGI. As DNA, the CDR3 is TGTGCCAGCAGTCTGACTAGCCCACCAGATACGCAGTATTTT. Its translation: CASSLTSPPDTQYF.

The chain has TRBV28 and TRBJ1-2; TRBD1 might be the D (6 bases). Trimming pared 3 bases from V and 3 bases from J, leaving 14 bases between. The V gene's germline CDR1 is MDHEN and CDR2 SYDVKM. This CDR3 spans 15 amino acids. CDR3 region: CASSFGEGGDYGYTF. CDR3 bases: TGTGCCAGCAGTTTCGGGGAGGGGGGCGACTATGGCTACACCTTC.

The chain carries TRBV28 and TRBJ2-7; 9 nucleotides agree with TRBD1. The trim removed 7 bases at V and 4 bases at J, leaving 23 bases unmatched. This CDR3 is built from 19 residues. Per the germline V gene, CDR1 is MDHEN and CDR2 is SYDVKM. The CDR3 loop is CASTTGGRTGEVKRYEQYF. As DNA, the CDR3 is TGTGCCAGCACCACGGGGGGTAGGACAGGGGAGGTAAAACGGTACGAGCAGTACTTC.

The genes are TRBV27 and TRBJ2-1; 8 bases are shared with TRBD2. CDR1 and CDR2 from the germline V gene are MNHEY and SMNVEV (reference sequence). CDR3 length: 18 amino acids. The junction had 9 bases not matched to a gene; V was cut back by 2 bases and J by 0 bases. The CDR3 reads CASSLGTRRRSSYNEQFF. The CDR3 DNA reads TGTGCCAGCAGTTTAGGGACTAGGAGGAGGAGCTCCTACAATGAGCAGTTCTTC.

V usage is TRBV19 and J usage is TRBJ1-6; no firm D call. Between the trimmed V and J ends, which lost 3 bases and 6 bases, there was a span of 6 bases. The CDR3 totals 13 residues. Germline values: CDR1 LNHDA, CDR2 SQIVND (reference sequence). This CDR3 is CASSMASNSPLHF. The CDR3 nucleotides read TGTGCCAGTAGTATGGCCAGTAATTCACCCCTCCACTTT.

The CDR3 region has the DNA TGTGCCAGCGGCAGGGGACAGAGCTCTGGAAACACCATATATTTT. Protein: CASGRGQSSGNTIYF. J is TRBJ1-3 and V is TRBV6-1, with TRBD1 identical over 7 bases. Germline values: CDR1 MNHNS, CDR2 SASEGT. This CDR3 is 15 amino acids long. The junction had 7 bases not matched to a gene; V was cut back by 8 bases and J by 0 bases.

The V call is TRBV2, the J call TRBJ2-1; possible D gene TRBD2, 5 bases. V was trimmed by 7 bases and J by 0 bases, leaving 13 bases between them. The germline gives CDR1 SNHLY, CDR2 FYNNEI. This CDR3 is 15 amino acids long. In nucleotides, the CDR3 is TGTGCCAGCATGAAAGCGGTTAGCTCCTACAATGAGCAGTTCTTC. Amino acids: CASMKAVSSYNEQFF.

The rearrangement uses TRBV5-6 and TRBJ2-7, with 16 bases matching TRBD2. The CDR3 contains 17 residues. The J segment lost 3 bases and the V segment lost 0 bases, leaving 3 bases of the junction unmatched. CDR1 and CDR2 from the germline V gene are SGHDT and YYEEEE. The CDR3 reads CASSLGGLAGGIYEQYF. CDR3 in DNA: TGTGCCAGCAGCTTGGGGGGACTAGCGGGAGGGATCTACGAGCAGTACTTC. Full variable domain (outside the CDR3, taken from reference TRBV5-6 and TRBJ2-7): DAGVTQSPTHLIKTRGQQVTLRCSPKSGHDTVSWYQQALGQGPQFIFQYYEEEERQRGNFPDRFSGHQFPNYSSELNVNALLLGDSALYLCASSLGGLAGGIYEQYFGPGTRLTVT.

The chain carries TRBV28 and TRBJ2-7, with 12 bases matching TRBD2. Germline V gene sequence: CDR1 MDHEN, CDR2 SYDVKM. The CDR3 contains 15 residues. The junction had 7 bases not matched to a gene; V was cut back by 5 bases and J by 5 bases. CDR3 in DNA: TGTGCCAGCAGTGTCCCGACTAGCGGGAGCCACGAGCAGTACTTC. Its protein product is CASSVPTSGSHEQYF.

V is TRBV7-9 and J is TRBJ1-4, with TRBD1 matching 8 bases. Germline trimming cut 0 bases from V and 8 bases from J; bases unmatched to any gene: 5. CDR3 length equals 15 residues. Germline V lookup: CDR1 SEHNR, CDR2 FQNEAQ (reference sequence). The CDR3 region has the DNA TGTGCCAGCAGCTTAGCCGGACAGGGTAACGAAAAACTGTTTTTT. Its translation is CASSLAGQGNEKLFF.

This clone was picked up a small number of times. The chain recombines TRBV28 with TRBJ1-5; 7 bases map to TRBD1. CDR1 is MDHEN, CDR2 SYDVKM, per germline. With V trimmed by 6 bases and J by 0 bases, 11 bases remained unmatched. The CDR3 consists of 17 residues. The CDR3 region has the DNA TGTGCCAGCAGCCGCCGGGACAGTTTGTATAGCAATCAGCCCCAGCATTTT. Translation: CASSRRDSLYSNQPQHF.

This chain joins TRBV19 and TRBJ2-5; 16 bases are shared with TRBD2. There are 19 residues in the CDR3. The junction had 11 bases not matched to a gene; V was cut back by 5 bases and J by 2 bases. Germline values: CDR1 LNHDA, CDR2 SQIVND (reference sequence). The CDR3 DNA reads as TGTGCCAGTAGTCTCCTGGGACTAGCGGGGGGGGCTACTCAAGAGACCCAGTACTTC. This codes for CASSLLGLAGGATQETQYF.

The CDR3 DNA is TGTGCCAGCAGCTTAGGCGTTTGGGACAGATACGAGCAGTACTTC. Translation: CASSLGVWDRYEQYF. The chain uses TRBV7-2 and TRBJ2-7, with TRBD1 matching over 7 bases. After removal of 1 base from V and 4 bases from J, the junction contained 7 bases not matched to a gene. Germline V CDR1 and CDR2: SGHTA, FQGNSA. The CDR3 totals 15 residues.

This clone was recorded a few times. This chain links TRBV5-8 with TRBJ1-5, with D tentatively TRBD1 (6 bases). V dropped 4 bases and J dropped 3 bases, with 11 bases sitting between them. Germline V gene sequence: CDR1 SGHTS, CDR2 YDEGEE. The CDR3 consists of 14 residues. The CDR3 sequence: CASSLTGHNQPQHF. Here the CDR3 DNA reads TGTGCCAGCAGCCTTACGGGACACAATCAGCCCCAGCATTTT.

V and J are TRBV4-1 and TRBJ1-5; a weak D match, TRBD1 (5 bases). Trimming stripped 0 bases from V and 10 bases from J, with 16 bases between. In germline, CDR1 is MGHRA, CDR2 YSYEKL. This CDR3 contains 15 residues. The CDR3 bases are TGCGCCAGCAGCCAAGACAGGGTAGAAATGAAACCCCAGCATTTT. It codes for CASSQDRVEMKPQHF.

In its sample, this clone was seen a few times. The chain links TRBV6-6 to TRBJ2-7; no clear D gene. The V gene lost 0 bases and the J gene lost 0 bases, with 9 bases spanning the gap. The CDR3 runs to 15 residues. The germline V gene has CDR1 MNHNY and CDR2 SVGAGI (reference sequence). CDR3 bases: TGTGCCAGCAGTTACTCTCAGGAAAGCTCCTACGAGCAGTACTTC. This sequence encodes CASSYSQESSYEQYF.

This clone turned up a few times. The V call is TRBV4-2, the J call TRBJ2-7; D not resolved. This CDR3 region has 14 residues. Deletions cut 2 bases from V and 2 bases from J, with 10 bases between. Germline CDR1 LGHNA, CDR2 YNFKEQ. CDR3 residues: CASSQRSETYEQYF. In DNA form, the CDR3 reads TGTGCCAGCAGCCAACGGTCCGAAACCTACGAGCAGTACTTC.

The V gene is TRBV9, the J gene TRBJ2-5; weak D call: TRBD2 (6 bases). The CDR3 length is 16 residues. The V gene lost 0 bases and the J gene lost 1 base, with 13 bases spanning the gap. Germline V lookup: CDR1 SGDLS, CDR2 YYNGEE. The CDR3, as DNA: TGTGCCAGCAGCGTAGGGGTAGCGGCACTCCAAGAGACCCAGTACTTC. Translated, it gives CASSVGVAALQETQYF.

This clone was seen only a few times. The chain links TRBV11-2 to TRBJ2-2; 7 bases are a match to TRBD2. The CDR3 is 14 residues long. The germline CDR1 and CDR2 sequences are SGHAT and FQNNGV. J gave up 5 bases and V 5 bases, and 5 bases lay outside the gene matches. The CDR3 bases are TGTGCCAGCAGCCGGGACTACTTGACCGGGGAGCTGTTTTTT. Translating gives CASSRDYLTGELFF.

V usage is TRBV6-1 and J usage is TRBJ2-6; D uncertain. The CDR3 spans 14 residues. The germline V gene has CDR1 MNHNS and CDR2 SASEGT. V was pared by 5 bases and J by 2 bases, with 7 bases between. The CDR3 spells CASSSFPGANVLTF. DNA for the CDR3: TGTGCCAGCAGTTCCTTCCCTGGGGCCAACGTCCTGACTTTC.

The chain has TRBV5-6 and TRBJ1-2, with unresolved D. The CDR3 is 13 amino acids. The germline V gene encodes CDR1 SGHDT and CDR2 YYEEEE. Trimming pared 6 bases from V and 2 bases from J, leaving 11 bases between. Here the CDR3 DNA reads TGTGCCAGCAACCCGACGGGGAACTATGGCTACACCTTC. This sequence encodes CASNPTGNYGYTF. The full variable domain, in which reference TRBV5-6 and TRBJ1-2 provide the parts outside the CDR3, is DAGVTQSPTHLIKTRGQQVTLRCSPKSGHDTVSWYQQALGQGPQFIFQYYEEEERQRGNFPDRFSGHQFPNYSSELNVNALLLGDSALYLCASNPTGNYGYTFGSGTRLTVV.

The rearrangement links TRBV11-2 to TRBJ1-4, with 11 bases that match TRBD1. Trimming took 5 bases from V and 5 from J; bases not matched to a gene: 1. This CDR3 comprises 14 residues. Germline CDR1 is SGHAT and CDR2 is FQNNGV. The CDR3 DNA reads TGTGCCAGCAGCCGGACAGGGGGCAATGAAAAACTGTTTTTT. Translation: CASSRTGGNEKLFF.